The clone carrying this TCR beta chain came up many times. The CDR3 extends over 13 amino acids. Trimming took 4 bases from V and 6 from J, leaving 14 bases between them. Per germline, CDR1 SGDLS and CDR2 YYNGEE. The data were obtained in a study of regulatory T cells in long-lasting Graves disease. HTBI primers from iRepertoire and Arm-PCR of CDR3 regions yielded the TCR beta libraries. TCRdb redid the calling of the multiplex PCR reads with MiXCR, one entry per CDR3 protein. Found here are roughly 350,000 distinct CDR3 sequences, roughly 17% of them singletons; the top ten hold roughly 30%. As to time point: newly diagnosed GD, antithyroid drugs for less than 3 months. There was RNA extracted from PBMCs, and the TCR library was made from it. The data also belong to a second study, concerning T cells in Graves' hyperthyroidism and ophthalmopathy.

The chain uses TRBV9 and TRBJ2-7, with D unclear. The clonotype comes from a man in his forties with Graves disease. The starting material was peripheral blood mononuclear cells (PBMCs), obtained at new diagnosis, from a patient treated with antithyroid drugs. CDR3 loop: CASSSGGPFEQYF. DNA for the CDR3: TGTGCCAGCAGCTCCGGTGGGCCCTTCGAGCAGTACTTC.